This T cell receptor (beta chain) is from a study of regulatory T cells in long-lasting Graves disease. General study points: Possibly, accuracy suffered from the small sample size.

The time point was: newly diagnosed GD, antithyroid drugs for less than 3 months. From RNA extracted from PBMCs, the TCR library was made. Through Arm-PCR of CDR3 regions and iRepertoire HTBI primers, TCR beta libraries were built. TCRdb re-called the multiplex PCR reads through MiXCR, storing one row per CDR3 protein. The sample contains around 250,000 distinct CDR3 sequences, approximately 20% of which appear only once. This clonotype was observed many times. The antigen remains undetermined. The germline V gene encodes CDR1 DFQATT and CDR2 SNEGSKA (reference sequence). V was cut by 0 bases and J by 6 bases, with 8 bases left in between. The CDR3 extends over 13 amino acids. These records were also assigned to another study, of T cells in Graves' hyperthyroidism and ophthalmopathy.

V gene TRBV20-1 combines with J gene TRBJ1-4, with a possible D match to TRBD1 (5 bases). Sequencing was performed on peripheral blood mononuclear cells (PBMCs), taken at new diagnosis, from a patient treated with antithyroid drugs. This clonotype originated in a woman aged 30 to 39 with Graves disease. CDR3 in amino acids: CSARDGTDEKLFF. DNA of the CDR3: TGCAGTGCTAGAGATGGGACTGATGAAAAACTGTTTTTT.